These 8 T cell receptor beta chains came from one sample sequenced in a study of cytotoxic CD8 clonotypes in ibrutinib-treated CLL. The table came from immunoSEQ multiplex PCR; TCRdb's copy has only in-frame clones and leaves some out. The sample consists of roughly 170,000 clones, under 85% of them appearing once. This specimen consisted of PBMCs, obtained after 24 months of ibrutinib treatment. Receptor source: a human donor with chronic lymphocytic leukemia.

This clone was recorded at least ten times. The chain links TRBV28 to TRBJ2-7; TRBD2 might be the D (5 bases). V lost 5 bases, J lost 6 bases, and 11 bases lay in between. CDR1 is MDHEN and CDR2 is SYDVKM in the germline V gene. The CDR3 contains 12 residues. The CDR3 DNA is TGTGCCAGCAGTCGGGGAGTTTTCGAGCAGTACTTC. This codes for CASSRGVFEQYF.

The rearrangement uses TRBV11-1 and TRBJ2-3; no clear D gene. V lost 2 bases to trimming and J lost 2 bases, with 8 bases between them. Germline V gene lookup returns CDR1 SGHAT and CDR2 FQDESV (reference sequence). This CDR3 has 14 residues. CDR3 nucleotides: TGTGCCAGCAGCTTACTCGGGTTCACAGATACGCAGTATTTT. This translates into CASSLLGFTDTQYF. Variable domain in full (rest from reference TRBV11-1 and TRBJ2-3): EAEVAQSPRYKITEKSQAVAFWCDPISGHATLYWYRQILGQGPELLVQFQDESVVDDSQLPKDRFSAERLKGVDSTLKIQPAELGDSAMYLCASSLLGFTDTQYFGPGTRLTVL.

The chain couples TRBV15 to TRBJ2-7, with D maybe TRBD1 (6 bases). Trimming took off 4 bases at V and 1 base at J, with 14 bases between the two ends. The CDR3 sequence is 15 residues long. The germline V gene has CDR1 LNHNV and CDR2 YYDKDF (reference sequence). CDR3 in DNA: TGTGCCACCAGCAAGGGCAGGGGACATTCCTACGAGCAGTACTTC. Its protein product is CATSKGRGHSYEQYF.

This rearrangement joins TRBV28 to TRBJ2-7; possible D gene TRBD2, 5 bases. The length of the CDR3 is 14 residues. The V gene lost 0 bases and the J gene lost 2 bases, with 8 bases spanning the gap. Germline CDR1 reads MDHEN; CDR2 reads SYDVKM. This CDR3 reads CASSLWGATYEQYF. CDR3 nucleotide sequence: TGTGCCAGCAGTTTATGGGGAGCCACCTACGAGCAGTACTTC.

This clone appeared a single time. This chain joins TRBV5-1 and TRBJ2-5; 9 nucleotides line up with TRBD1. Losses at the gene ends were 3 bases for V and 5 bases for J; bases not matched to a gene: 2. The length of the CDR3 is 13 residues. Germline CDR1 SGHRS, CDR2 YFSETQ. CDR3 region: CASSSGTGETQYF. In DNA form, the CDR3 reads TGCGCCAGCAGCTCCGGGACAGGGGAGACCCAGTACTTC.

The chain employs TRBV9 and TRBJ2-1, with D tentatively TRBD2 (6 bases). V lost 4 bases, J lost 4 bases, and 12 bases lay in between. The CDR3 covers 14 residues. CDR1 and CDR2 from the germline V gene are SGDLS and YYNGEE. CDR3 nucleotide sequence: TGTGCCAGCAGCTCGGGACTGGGATACAATGAGCAGTTCTTC. Amino acids: CASSSGLGYNEQFF.

The chain is built from TRBV29-1 and TRBJ1-1, with 7 bases lining up with TRBD1. Per the germline V gene, CDR1 is SQVTM and CDR2 is ANQGSEA. The V and J ends lost 7 bases and 2 bases, in that order; junction bases with no gene match: 7. The CDR3 has 13 amino acids. CDR3 coding DNA: TGCAGCGCCCCAGGGACAGCTAACACTGAAGCTTTCTTT. Protein sequence: CSAPGTANTEAFF.

The rearrangement joins TRBV30 to TRBJ2-3, with TRBD1 matching 10 bases. The V gene's germline CDR1 is GTSNPN and CDR2 SVGIG (reference sequence). Trimming took 8 bases from V and 7 from J; bases not matched to a gene: 15. The CDR3 has 15 amino acids. CDR3 region: CAGAYDRGRLNTQYF. The CDR3 nucleotides read TGTGCCGGGGCCTACGACAGGGGGCGTCTAAATACGCAGTATTTT. The full variable domain, rest sourced from reference TRBV30 and TRBJ2-3, is SQTIHQWPATLVQPVGSPLSLECTVEGTSNPNLYWYRQAAGRGLQLLFYSVGIGQISSEVPQNLSASRPQDRQFILSSKKLLLSDSGFYLCAGAYDRGRLNTQYFGPGTRLTVL.